Following are 3 T cell receptor beta chains from one sample sequenced in a study of graft-versus-host responses after intestinal transplantation. The method was immunoSEQ multiplex PCR; TCRdb's version includes in-frame clones alone and lacks a portion of them. The repertoire consists of more than 95,000 clones, with about 88% occurring once and the leading ten covering roughly 0.9%. Antigen specificity for these receptors is unknown. This material consisted of unstimulated CD4+ T cells sorted from spleen or lymph node cells, taken before intestinal transplant. The receptors were gathered from a human donor who received an intestinal transplant.

The chain links TRBV9 to TRBJ2-1; 10 bases fit TRBD2. V was pared by 1 base and J by 3 bases, with 4 bases of the junction left unmatched. Germline CDR1 reads SGDLS; CDR2 reads YYNGEE. This CDR3 spans 16 amino acids. This CDR3 reads CASSVLAGGVYNEQFF. The CDR3 nucleotides read TGTGCCAGCAGCGTATTAGCGGGGGGCGTCTACAATGAGCAGTTCTTC.

This clone was observed a single time. The rearrangement uses TRBV2 and TRBJ1-1; perhaps TRBD1 as D (6 bases). This CDR3 comprises 11 residues. Germline CDR1 is SNHLY and CDR2 is FYNNEI. The V end was cut by 6 bases, the J end by 8 bases, with 10 bases between. The CDR3 bases are TGTGCCAGCAGGGGGGGGACAGAAGCTTTCTTT. It encodes CASRGGTEAFF.

The chain joins TRBV5-1 to TRBJ1-5; 9 nucleotides align to TRBD1. The germline gives CDR1 SGHRS, CDR2 YFSETQ. The V segment lost 7 bases and the J segment 2 bases; nucleotides outside the gene matches: 16. This CDR3 has 18 amino acids. The chain's CDR3 is CASQPGTGLEVGNQPQHF. In DNA form, the CDR3 reads TGCGCCAGCCAACCCGGGACAGGGCTCGAAGTAGGCAATCAGCCCCAGCATTTT.